This T cell receptor beta chain stems from a study of long-term antiretroviral therapy in people with HIV. Every specimen provided 1-10 million cryopreserved PBMC before DNA extraction took place. It was version v3.0 of the immunoSEQ assay that was run at survey level. Some clones are missing from TCRdb's copy, which holds only in-frame ones; the method was immunoSEQ multiplex PCR. Altogether 20,000 to 25,000 clones are present, roughly 80% being singletons, with the ten largest covering under 4.5%. Germline V gene lookup returns CDR1 MNHNS and CDR2 SASEGT. The CDR3 has 15 residues. With 0 bases removed from V and 0 bases from J, the gap between germline ends came to 3 bases.

The TCR comes from a man aged 18 to 29 with HIV. The chain has TRBV6-1 and TRBJ2-6, with D unclear. The sample consisted of unsorted PBMCs, taken around 4 years after starting antiretroviral therapy. CDR3 bases: TGTGCCAGCAGTGAAGCGAACTCTGGGGCCAACGTCCTGACTTTC. Its translation: CASSEANSGANVLTF.